The next 15 T cell receptor beta chains were all read from a single sample in a study of regulatory T cells in long-lasting Graves disease. Both iRepertoire HTBI primers and Arm-PCR of CDR3 regions were used to build the TCR beta libraries. TCRdb passed the multiplex PCR reads through MiXCR, listing each CDR3 protein once. The table lists approximately 390,000 distinct CDR3 sequences, 15% to 20% of them singletons. Time point in this sample: newly diagnosed GD, antithyroid drugs for less than 3 months. Generation of the TCR library employed RNA extracted from PBMCs. A further study also used this sample, focusing on T cells in Graves' hyperthyroidism and ophthalmopathy.

Here the sequenced sample was peripheral blood mononuclear cells (PBMCs), taken at new diagnosis, from a patient treated with antithyroid drugs. These receptors all stem from a woman between 18 and 29 years old with Graves disease.

The table lists this clonotype with a count of one. The chain employs TRBV27 and TRBJ1-2; TRBD1 aligns across 11 bases. This CDR3 region has 14 residues. V trimming: 7 bases; J trimming: 6 bases; junction bases outside the gene matches: 7. The germline CDR1 and CDR2 sequences are MNHEY and SMNVEV (reference sequence). DNA for the CDR3: TGTGCCAGCACTTCATGGACAGGGGGCAATGGCTACACCTTC. Translation: CASTSWTGGNGYTF.

The sample holds many counts of this clonotype. The chain is built from TRBV2 and TRBJ2-5, with D perhaps TRBD1 or TRBD2 (5 bases each). Germline loops: CDR1 SNHLY, CDR2 FYNNEI. Trimming cost V 7 bases and J 5 bases, with 20 bases left between them. The CDR3 runs to 15 residues. This CDR3 is CASKEGTGVMETQYF. CDR3 nucleotides: TGTGCCAGCAAAGAAGGGACCGGCGTTATGGAGACCCAGTACTTC. Looking up the rest from reference TRBV2 and TRBJ2-5 gives the full variable domain: EPEVTQTPSHQVTQMGQEVILRCVPISNHLYFYWYRQILGQKVEFLVSFYNNEISEKSEIFDDQFSVERPDGSNFTLKIRSTKLEDSAMYFCASKEGTGVMETQYFGPGTRLLVL.

This clonotype was recorded at least ten times. J is TRBJ2-3 and V is TRBV5-1; D uncertain. Germline CDR1 and CDR2: SGHRS and YFSETQ. This CDR3 has 12 residues. Trimming took off 4 bases at V and 3 bases at J, with 6 bases between the two ends. The CDR3 is CASSQQTDTQYF. The CDR3 bases are TGCGCCAGCAGCCAGCAGACAGATACGCAGTATTTT.

This clonotype appeared many times. The genes are TRBV11-2 and TRBJ1-5, with D possibly TRBD1 on 6 matching bases. The CDR3 spans 15 residues. The germline V gene has CDR1 SGHAT and CDR2 FQNNGV. The V end was cut by 1 base, the J end by 3 bases, with 10 bases between. Written as DNA, the CDR3 is TGTGCCAGCAGCTTAGGTGCAGGGGACAATCAGCCCCAGCATTTT. Amino acids: CASSLGAGDNQPQHF. Together with reference TRBV11-2 and TRBJ1-5, the CDR3 gives the full variable domain: EAGVAQSPRYKIIEKRQSVAFWCNPISGHATLYWYQQILGQGPKLLIQFQNNGVVDDSQLPKDRFSAERLKGVDSTLKIQPAKLEDSAVYLCASSLGAGDNQPQHFGDGTRLSIL.

A few counts support this clonotype. The chain uses TRBV5-5 and TRBJ2-5, with 8 nucleotides matching TRBD1. This CDR3 spans 15 amino acids. Germline V lookup: CDR1 SGHKS, CDR2 YYEKEE (reference sequence). V lost 4 bases and J lost 7; bases outside the gene matches: 12. CDR3 sequence reads: CASSPPTGGIGTQYF. The CDR3 DNA reads as TGTGCCAGCAGCCCCCCCACAGGGGGAATTGGGACCCAGTACTTC.

This clonotype came up many times. The chain joins TRBV24-1 to TRBJ1-2, with TRBD1 matching 10 bases. Germline trimming cut 4 bases from V and 4 bases from J; bases unmatched to any gene: 8. The CDR3 runs 16 residues. Germline V gene lookup returns CDR1 KGHDR and CDR2 SFDVKD. The CDR3 nucleotides read TGTGCCACCAGTGACCGCCGACAGGGGGCCAGCTATGGCTACACCTTC. Its translation is CATSDRRQGASYGYTF.

This clonotype was detected ten times or more. In DNA, the CDR3 is TGCGCCAGCAGTTCTCGGGTGGGTGAGCAGTTCTTC. Its translation: CASSSRVGEQFF. The chain joins TRBV5-1 to TRBJ2-1; no definite D call. The germline V and J ends were trimmed by 5 bases and 9 bases, with 12 bases remaining between them. The germline CDR1 and CDR2 sequences are SGHRS and YFSETQ. This CDR3 has 12 amino acids.

Remarks on this clonotype: This likely stems from a read error, as it lies one base from a far larger clone. The rearrangement uses TRBV3-1 and TRBJ2-3; TRBD2 aligns across 10 bases. The tail of the sequence fits TRBJ2-1 better, so the J call may be wrong. The V gene's germline CDR1 is LGHDT and CDR2 YNNKEL (reference sequence). The CDR3 has 16 amino acids. The CDR3 sequence: CASSPRRSGRANEQFF. The DNA of the CDR3 is TGTGCCAGCAGCCCTAGGAGGAGCGGGAGGGCCAATGAGCAGTTCTTC.

A remark on this clonotype: One base away lies a much larger clone, so this may be a sequencing read error. The DNA of the CDR3 is TGTGCCAGCAGTCGGCTCGTGCGTAGCGAGCAGTACTTC. Encoded protein: CASSRLVRSEQYF. V gene TRBV7-3 combines with J gene TRBJ2-7, with D uncertain. The germline V gene encodes CDR1 SGHTA and CDR2 FQGTGA. Trimming left V 6 bases short and J 6 bases short, with 15 bases between. There are 13 residues in the CDR3.

This clonotype came up many times. V and J are TRBV2 and TRBJ2-7; 7 nucleotides align to TRBD1. CDR1 and CDR2 (germline): SNHLY, FYNNEI. Trimming took 10 bases from V and 4 from J; bases not matched to a gene: 13. CDR3 length: 14 residues. CDR3 in amino acids: CAIRHRDRVYEQYF. Here the CDR3 DNA reads TGTGCCATCCGTCATCGCGACAGGGTTTACGAGCAGTACTTC.

This clonotype has a handful of counts. This is likely a read error, given that the CDR3 carries no conserved phenylalanine or tryptophan at its end. The chain has TRBV5-6 and TRBJ2-1; TRBD1 aligns across 8 bases. Trimming at V came to 4 bases and at J to 7 bases, leaving 4 bases not matched to a gene. The CDR3 length is 13 residues. In germline, CDR1 is SGHDT, CDR2 YYEEEE. DNA for the CDR3: TGTGCCAGCAGCACAGGGGGGAGTAATGAGCAGTTCCTC. Translating it yields CASSTGGSNEQFL.

This clonotype was detected many times. The chain joins TRBV5-1 to TRBJ1-2; D is uncertain. CDR3 length equals 12 residues. Trimming pared 6 bases from V and 4 bases from J, leaving 10 bases between. Germline V gives CDR1 SGHRS, CDR2 YFSETQ. CDR3: CASITWFYGYTF. Here the CDR3 DNA reads TGCGCCAGCATAACCTGGTTCTATGGCTACACCTTC.

This chain joins TRBV5-1 and TRBJ1-3, with D possibly matching TRBD1 (6 bases). The CDR3 loop spans 15 amino acids. Trimming took off 0 bases at V and 8 bases at J, with 15 bases between the two ends. Looked up from germline, CDR1 is SGHRS and CDR2 is YFSETQ. CDR3 bases: TGCGCCAGCAGCTTGGAAGGCAGGGGAGGTGACACCATATATTTT. Translation gives CASSLEGRGGDTIYF.

In this sample, this clonotype turned up many times. The gene calls are TRBV5-1 and TRBJ2-1; D may be TRBD1 or TRBD2 (5 bases each). Per germline, CDR1 SGHRS and CDR2 YFSETQ. V shed 4 bases and J shed 5 bases, with 16 bases lying between them. The CDR3 totals 15 residues. The DNA of the CDR3 is TGCGCCAGCAGCGGTCCAGAGGGGCCGGACAATGAGCAGTTCTTC. It specifies CASSGPEGPDNEQFF.

This chain uses TRBV19 with TRBJ1-2; 9 nucleotides agree with TRBD1. V trimming: 3 bases; J trimming: 7 bases; junction bases outside the gene matches: 12. Germline CDR1 LNHDA, CDR2 SQIVND (reference sequence). The CDR3 is 16 amino acids. The CDR3 reads CASSIETGTGLGGYTF. The CDR3 nucleotides are TGTGCCAGTAGTATTGAGACCGGGACAGGGTTAGGTGGCTACACCTTC.